The next 25 T cell receptor beta chains were all read from a single sample in a study of T cell changes during pregnancy in multiple sclerosis. Generated by immunoSEQ multiplex PCR, the TCRdb table keeps only in-frame clones and is missing some. Of about 50,000 clones in the sample, 92% were seen once. Sequenced material: CD4+ T cells from peripheral blood mononuclear cells, taken after pregnancy. These receptor sequences come from a female donor with multiple sclerosis, enrolled in a pregnancy study.

The V and J genes are TRBV11-2 and TRBJ2-1; 7 positions match TRBD2. CDR3 length: 15 residues. The germline CDR1 and CDR2 sequences are SGHAT and FQNNGV. The V segment lost 5 bases and the J segment 2 bases; nucleotides outside the gene matches: 6. DNA of the CDR3: TGTGCCAGCAGCATCTTGGCGGGGGCCTACAATGAGCAGTTCTTC. Residues: CASSILAGAYNEQFF.

This chain links TRBV7-2 with TRBJ2-2, with 7 bases identical to TRBD1. The CDR3 covers 14 residues. V lost 6 bases to trimming and J lost 4 bases; unmatched junction nucleotides: 5. Per the germline V gene, CDR1 is SGHTA and CDR2 is FQGNSA. This chain's CDR3 is CASSVGQTTGELFF. CDR3 in DNA: TGTGCCAGCAGTGTGGGACAGACCACCGGGGAGCTGTTTTTT.

The rearrangement links TRBV5-1 to TRBJ2-1, with a possible D match to TRBD1 (6 bases). There are 20 residues in the CDR3. V was clipped by 3 bases and J by 4 bases, with 29 bases between them. Germline assignment: CDR1 SGHRS and CDR2 YFSETQ. The CDR3 sequence is CASSSPTGSASYRDYNEQFF. The CDR3 DNA reads TGCGCCAGCAGCTCTCCGACAGGAAGCGCATCCTACCGGGATTACAATGAGCAGTTCTTC.

In this sample, this clone turned up a few times. The CDR3 protein is CASRGTSGRAGQYF. In DNA form, the CDR3 reads TGTGCCAGCAGGGGGACTAGCGGGAGGGCGGGGCAGTACTTC. The V gene is TRBV27, the J gene TRBJ2-7; 16 nucleotides line up with TRBD2. Germline V gene sequence: CDR1 MNHEY, CDR2 SMNVEV (reference sequence). J was trimmed by 9 bases and V by 6 bases; bases with no gene match: 5. This CDR3 spans 14 amino acids.

This clone was seen only once. The chain carries TRBV19 and TRBJ1-4, with 10 bases aligning to TRBD1. Germline V gene sequence: CDR1 LNHDA, CDR2 SQIVND (reference sequence). Unmatched junction bases numbered 7, after V lost 5 bases and J lost 7 bases. CDR3 size: 15 residues. CDR3 sequence (DNA): TGTGCCAGTAGTTCGAGGACAGGGGGAGCTGAAAAACTGTTTTTT. It is translated as CASSSRTGGAEKLFF.

The gene calls are TRBV7-6 and TRBJ1-1, with 7 bases that match TRBD1. The CDR3 runs to 17 residues. V was pared by 4 bases and J by 0 bases, with 11 bases of the junction left unmatched. Germline CDR1 SGHVS, CDR2 FNYEAQ. The CDR3 nucleotides are TGTGCCAGCAGCTCGAACAGGGGTCGTACTCTGAACACTGAAGCTTTCTTT. Its translation is CASSSNRGRTLNTEAFF.

The chain couples TRBV2 to TRBJ2-2; no clear D. CDR3 size: 15 residues. V lost 4 bases and J lost 0, with 9 bases in between. Germline V lookup: CDR1 SNHLY, CDR2 FYNNEI. CDR3 protein: CASSVVRTNTGELFF. The DNA for the CDR3 is TGTGCCAGCAGTGTGGTCAGAACGAACACCGGGGAGCTGTTTTTT.

This rearrangement joins TRBV7-8 to TRBJ2-7; D possibly corresponds to TRBD2 (6 bases). Germline V CDR1 and CDR2: SGHVS, FQNEAQ. V was shortened by 1 base and J by 4 bases, with 8 bases between the two germline ends. The CDR3 is 13 amino acids. CDR3 in amino acids: CASSLGAGYEQYF. In nucleotides, the CDR3 is TGTGCCAGCAGCTTAGGGGCGGGATACGAGCAGTACTTC.

The V gene is TRBV5-6, the J gene TRBJ2-7; TRBD2 matches 9 bases. CDR1 is SGHDT, CDR2 YYEEEE, per germline. Trimming cost V 0 bases and J 1 base; bases outside gene matches: 11. CDR3 size: 18 residues. CDR3 residues: CASSLEGLAGRWSYEQYF. The CDR3 DNA sequence: TGTGCCAGCAGCTTGGAAGGGCTAGCGGGAAGGTGGTCCTACGAGCAGTACTTC.

The chain recombines TRBV19 with TRBJ2-1, with 12 positions matching TRBD2. The CDR3 length is 17 residues. Unmatched junction bases numbered 15, after V lost 5 bases and J lost 10 bases. Germline CDR1 LNHDA, CDR2 SQIVND (reference sequence). The CDR3 loop is CASSLRDGGLAGNEQFF. The DNA of the CDR3 is TGTGCCAGTAGTCTCCGGGACGGCGGACTAGCGGGAAACGAGCAGTTCTTC.

The chain employs TRBV30 and TRBJ2-5; maybe TRBD1 (6 bases). CDR3 length equals 13 residues. Germline values: CDR1 GTSNPN, CDR2 SVGIG (reference sequence). V dropped 0 bases and J dropped 5 bases, with 10 bases sitting between them. CDR3 sequence reads: CAWSVMGAETQYF. The CDR3, as DNA: TGTGCCTGGAGTGTAATGGGGGCCGAGACCCAGTACTTC.

This rearrangement joins TRBV7-9 to TRBJ1-1; TRBD1 might be the D (6 bases). The CDR3 sequence is 15 residues long. Germline V gene data show CDR1 as SEHNR and CDR2 as FQNEAQ (reference sequence). With 4 bases removed from V and 5 bases from J, the gap between germline ends came to 17 bases. CDR3 in amino acids: CASSSSGGTWTEAFF. The CDR3 bases are TGTGCCAGCAGCTCCAGCGGGGGGACATGGACTGAAGCTTTCTTT. Using reference TRBV7-9 and TRBJ1-1 for the parts outside the CDR3, the full variable domain is DTGVSQNPRHKITKRGQNVTFRCDPISEHNRLYWYRQTLGQGPEFLTYFQNEAQLEKSRLLSDRFSAERPKGSFSTLEIQRTEQGDSAMYLCASSSSGGTWTEAFFGQGTRLTVV.

The chain employs TRBV19 and TRBJ2-2; 11 bases are shared with TRBD2. Unmatched junction bases numbered 3, after V lost 3 bases and J lost 6 bases. Germline CDR1 reads LNHDA; CDR2 reads SQIVND (reference sequence). This CDR3 has 15 residues. The DNA for the CDR3 is TGTGCCAGTAGTATCCTAGCGGGAGGTTCCGGGGAGCTGTTTTTT. Residues: CASSILAGGSGELFF. The whole variable domain, remainder taken from reference TRBV19 and TRBJ2-2, is DGGITQSPKYLFRKEGQNVTLSCEQNLNHDAMYWYRQDPGQGLRLIYYSQIVNDFQKGDIAEGYSVSREKKESFPLTVTSAQKNPTAFYLCASSILAGGSGELFFGEGSRLTVL.

This chain connects TRBV4-3 to TRBJ1-2, with D unclear. There are 13 residues in the CDR3. V lost 0 bases and J lost 7, with 9 bases in between. CDR1 is LGHNA and CDR2 is YSLEER in the germline V gene. The CDR3 nucleotides are TGCGCCAGCAGCCAAGACCCCCGGAGTGGCTACACCTTC. It encodes CASSQDPRSGYTF.

J is TRBJ2-3 and V is TRBV29-1; possible D gene TRBD1, 5 bases. V lost 2 bases to trimming and J lost 6 bases, with 15 bases between them. The CDR3 runs 14 residues. CDR1 and CDR2 from the germline V gene are SQVTM and ANQGSEA. CDR3 DNA: TGCAGCGTTGAAAAGGGGCCCCCTGCGGATACGCAGTATTTT. Translated, it gives CSVEKGPPADTQYF.

V is TRBV19 and J is TRBJ2-2; 7 bases align to TRBD1. Germline CDR1 is LNHDA and CDR2 is SQIVND (reference sequence). The CDR3 is made up of 16 amino acids. Unmatched junction bases numbered 17, after V lost 9 bases and J lost 7 bases. In nucleotides, the CDR3 is TGTGCCAGCGCCCGGTTTATTGGACAGGCGGTCGGGGAGCTGTTTTTT. This encodes CASARFIGQAVGELFF.

This sequence joins TRBV11-1 and TRBJ2-1; D perhaps matches TRBD1 (6 bases). CDR3 length: 13 residues. Per germline, CDR1 SGHAT and CDR2 FQDESV (reference sequence). Trimming cost V 1 base and J 10 bases, with 11 bases left between them. The CDR3 protein is CASSLVRGREQFF. For the CDR3, the DNA is TGTGCCAGCAGCTTAGTCAGGGGACGAGAGCAGTTCTTC.

The chain couples TRBV27 to TRBJ1-4, with 9 bases identical to TRBD1. The CDR3 is 14 residues long. Unmatched junction bases numbered 7, after V lost 6 bases and J lost 8 bases. Looked up from germline, CDR1 is MNHEY and CDR2 is SMNVEV (reference sequence). CDR3 DNA: TGTGCCAGCAGAAAACAGGGGGCGAACGAAAAACTGTTTTTT. Its translation is CASRKQGANEKLFF.

The chain joins TRBV19 to TRBJ2-7; D possibly corresponds to TRBD2 (5 bases). CDR1 is LNHDA and CDR2 is SQIVND in the germline V gene (reference sequence). V was trimmed by 5 bases and J by 6 bases, leaving 8 bases between them. There are 11 residues in the CDR3. In DNA form, the CDR3 reads TGTGCCAGTAGTGCGGCGGGCGAGCAGTACTTC. It translates to CASSAAGEQYF.

This clone was picked up one time. V gene TRBV2 combines with J gene TRBJ2-5; no clear D. The CDR3 contains 12 residues. Germline V gene lookup returns CDR1 SNHLY and CDR2 FYNNEI. V was cut by 1 base and J by 4 bases, with 4 bases left in between. The CDR3 DNA is TGTGCCAGCAGTGAAGGTCGAGAGACCCAGTACTTC. The encoded protein is CASSEGRETQYF.

The chain employs TRBV28 and TRBJ1-1; 7 bases agree with TRBD1. This CDR3 is 15 amino acids long. Germline assignment: CDR1 MDHEN and CDR2 SYDVKM. Unmatched junction bases numbered 6, after V lost 5 bases and J lost 0 bases. The CDR3 coding sequence is TGTGCCAGCAGTAGCCCCACAGGGGTGAACACTGAAGCTTTCTTT. It yields the protein CASSSPTGVNTEAFF.

The V and J genes are TRBV27 and TRBJ2-7; 11 bases line up with TRBD2. The CDR3 contains 20 residues. CDR1 is MNHEY, CDR2 SMNVEV, per germline (reference sequence). V lost 2 bases and J lost 2; bases outside the gene matches: 17. The chain's CDR3 is CASSLRASGTSGFAPYEQYF. The CDR3 nucleotides are TGTGCCAGCAGTTTAAGGGCCTCGGGGACTAGCGGCTTTGCCCCCTACGAGCAGTACTTC.

This clone came up once. V gene TRBV19 combines with J gene TRBJ2-1; 7 nucleotides align to TRBD1. Germline V gene data show CDR1 as LNHDA and CDR2 as SQIVND (reference sequence). The CDR3 loop spans 15 amino acids. Trimming cost V 3 bases and J 5 bases; bases outside gene matches: 7. The CDR3 loop reads CASSIKTGSHNEQFF. In DNA form, the CDR3 reads TGTGCCAGTAGTATTAAGACAGGGAGCCACAATGAGCAGTTCTTC.

The chain employs TRBV5-4 and TRBJ1-4; TRBD1 matches 8 bases. V trimming: 1 base; J trimming: 6 bases; junction bases outside the gene matches: 8. CDR1 and CDR2 (germline): SGHNT, YYREEE (reference sequence). The CDR3 consists of 16 residues. CDR3 protein: CASSLTGGGTDEKLFF. The CDR3 region has the DNA TGTGCCAGCAGCTTGACAGGGGGAGGAACGGATGAAAAACTGTTTTTT.

This clone was counted once. The chain has TRBV28 and TRBJ1-1; D is undetermined. The CDR3 runs 13 residues. Germline values: CDR1 MDHEN, CDR2 SYDVKM. V gave up 2 bases and J gave up 0 bases, with 4 bases separating them. DNA for the CDR3: TGTGCCAGCAGTTTACTAGTGAACACTGAAGCTTTCTTT. Protein product: CASSLLVNTEAFF. Full variable domain (missing parts from reference TRBV28 and TRBJ1-1): DVKVTQSSRYLVKRTGEKVFLECVQDMDHENMFWYRQDPGLGLRLIYFSYDVKMKEKGDIPEGYSVSREKKERFSLILESASTNQTSMYLCASSLLVNTEAFFGQGTRLTVV.